This T cell receptor beta chain was profiled in a study of OX40 agonist ivuxolimab in advanced cancers. About the study as a whole: Ivuxolimab was a fully human IgG2 agonistic monoclonal antibody targeting the costimulatory receptor OX40 (CD134). Intravenous ivuxolimab was administered to patients every 2 weeks at six dose levels: 0.01, 0.1, 0.3, 1.5, 3 and 10 mg/kg. Among the roughly 50 dose-escalation patients, around 19 had hepatocellular carcinoma, approximately 15 melanoma, 9 renal cell carcinoma and 9 head and neck cancer. A male proportion of around 83% and a mean age of approximately 60 years, ranging from 23 to 79, were recorded for the dose-escalation cohort. Prior anti-PD-1, anti-PD-L1 or anti-CTLA-4 therapy was permitted, and approximately 40% of dose-escalation patients had received checkpoint inhibitors. Partial responses occurred in three dose-escalation patients: two with cutaneous melanoma and one with hepatocellular carcinoma. The point of sequencing TCRbeta in the periphery was to test whether ivuxolimab changed TCR sequence diversity and drove clonal T-cell expansion. The paper reports the monotherapy dose-escalation portion (N of about 51 patients) of the phase I ivuxolimab trial.

The germline V gene (reference sequence) provides CDR1 SEHNR and CDR2 FQNEAQ. V was cut back by 5 bases and J by 8 bases, leaving a gap of 4 bases between them. Reading from cysteine to phenylalanine, the CDR3 counts 10 amino acids. This entry keeps only the CDR3 DNA: 30 bases, framed from base 1. What the research found in general, with its limitations: Partial responders in the 0.1-3.0 mg/kg groups had among the lowest normalized peripheral clonal expansion, especially among CD8+ T cells. After ivuxolimab, CD8+ T cells had more expanded clones than CD4+ T cells on average. Which antigens the clonally expanded peripheral T cells were specific for was not determined. Low levels of normalized T-cell clonal expansion were also shown by some nonresponding patients. At doses of 0.1 to 3.0 mg/kg, clonal expansion of both CD4+ and CD8+ T cells in blood was seen between baseline and week 6.

The trial excluded patients who had a history of autoimmune disease or who were on systemic immunosuppression. Peripheral blood for TCR sequencing was drawn from every dose cohort at baseline, at cycle 4 day 1 and at cycle 7 day 1. Samples came from an open-label, multicenter, first-in-human phase I dose-escalation trial of ivuxolimab. Adults with locally advanced or metastatic melanoma, renal cell carcinoma, hepatocellular carcinoma or head and neck squamous cell carcinoma were enrolled in the trial. Before TCR sequencing, CD4+ T cells and CD8+ T cells were sorted from peripheral blood as separate populations. To sequence the TCRbeta CDR3 region, genomic DNA was isolated from the sorted cells. TCRbeta CDR3 regions were sequenced using the immunoSEQ Assay. TCRdb re-hosts the immuneACCESS table, in-frame sequences only. Its copies lack some clones; in the studies checked, an unresolved V gene accounts for under half of them, and the cause for the rest is not known. The sample profile shows 50,000 to 65,000 clones; approximately 86% of them were found once. Approximately 1.1% of the sample goes to the ten largest clones.

This clone came up once. Which antigen it targets is not known. No qualities accompany the bases; no much larger clone lies one base away. The sequence derives from an adult with an advanced solid tumor such as melanoma, head and neck, liver or kidney cancer. This material consisted of CD4+ or CD8+ T cells sorted from blood, taken in a trial of the OX40 agonist ivuxolimab. Here the chain combines TRBV7-9 and TRBJ2-1, with no D gene named confidently. At the DNA level, the sequence is TGTGCCAGCAGCGGAGATGAGCAGTTCTTC. It translates as CASSGDEQFF.